This TCR beta chain was identified during a study of blood T cell repertoires in COVID-19. V lost 5 bases, J lost 10 bases, and 8 bases stayed unmatched. The CDR3 sequence is 13 residues long. Assay: immunoSEQ multiplex PCR; the TCRdb copy retains only in-frame clones and omits some. The table shows 90,000 to 100,000 clones, with about 85% occurring only once. The chain couples TRBV12-3 or TRBV12-4 to TRBJ2-1, with 7 bases identical to TRBD2. The sequence was collected from a human donor in a cohort sampled during active COVID-19. The sequencing sample was made of peripheral blood. CDR3 sequence (DNA): TGTGCCAGCAGTCTACTTCGGGGGGACGAGCAGTTCTTC. Its translation is CASSLLRGDEQFF.